Listed below are T cell receptor beta chains from one sample, sequenced in a study of blood T cell repertoires in COVID-19. Repertoires were generated with immunoSEQ multiplex PCR, while TCRdb's copy carries only in-frame clones and drops some. The repertoire includes roughly 74,000 clones, almost 85% of them detected once, and approximately 35% sits in the top ten. Sequenced sample: peripheral blood. Receptors were obtained from a man between 65 and 85 years old with acute or convalescent COVID-19. The CDR3 runs from the conserved cysteine through the conserved F or W. A D gene is named only where the DNA matches it firmly. Clone size is stated in some rows and not others, as once, few, many or a class when expanded.

J gene,V gene,D gene,clone size,CDR3 DNA,CDR3 protein
TRBJ1-5,TRBV10-3,NA,few,TGTGCCATCAGTCCGGGTACGAATCAGCCCCAGCATTTT,CAISPGTNQPQHF
TRBJ2-7,TRBV5-8,NA,NA,TGTGCCAGCAGCTTCCCTCCCTACGAGCAGTACTTC,CASSFPPYEQYF
TRBJ2-5,TRBV9,NA,NA,TGTGCCAGCAACAGGGGAGGAGGACAAGAGACCCAGTACTTC,CASNRGGGQETQYF
TRBJ1-2,TRBV28,NA,NA,TGTGCCAGCAGTTACGGACAACGGGCTTTCTACACCTTC,CASSYGQRAFYTF
TRBJ2-7,TRBV18,NA,NA,TGTGCCAGCTCACCGACAGACCCCTACGAGCAGTACTTC,CASSPTDPYEQYF
TRBJ2-2,TRBV9,NA,once,TGTGCCAGCAGCGTATCAAACGGGGAGCTGTTTTTT,CASSVSNGELFF
TRBJ2-3,TRBV6-2/TRBV6-3,NA,NA,TGTGCCAGCAGTTACGCCACCGACAGCGTCACAGATACGCAGTATTTT,CASSYATDSVTDTQYF
TRBJ2-1,TRBV28,TRBD2,NA,TGTGCCGCTAGACCGGGGGGCTCCTACAATGAGCAGTTCTTC,CAARPGGSYNEQFF
TRBJ1-5,TRBV19,NA,NA,TGTGCCAGTAGTCAGGGAGGAAATGGCAATCAGCCCCAGCATTTT,CASSQGGNGNQPQHF
TRBJ2-1,TRBV6-5,NA,NA,TGTGCCAGCTCTCCGGAGGGGCTAGCAGCAATTGAGCAGTTCTTC,CASSPEGLAAIEQFF
TRBJ2-5,TRBV7-9,NA,NA,TGTGCCAGCAGCTTAATCCTAGTAGAGACCCAGTACTTC,CASSLILVETQYF
TRBJ2-3,TRBV7-2,TRBD2,NA,TGTGCCAGCAGCTTAGGGGCGGGGGTTGGACCAGATACGCAGTATTTT,CASSLGAGVGPDTQYF
TRBJ1-2,TRBV7-6,NA,NA,TGTGCCAGCAGCCCGTCCCCCAGGGATGGCTACACCTTC,CASSPSPRDGYTF
TRBJ2-2,TRBV7-9,TRBD2,NA,TGTGCCAGCAGCTTGGCGGGACTAGCCACCGGGGAGCTGTTTTTT,CASSLAGLATGELFF
TRBJ2-7,TRBV11-2,TRBD1,NA,TGTGCCAGCAGCTTTCGAGGTAGGGACAGGCAGCTCCGCTACTACGAGCAGTACTTC,CASSFRGRDRQLRYYEQYF
TRBJ2-3,TRBV19,TRBD2,NA,TGTGCCAGTAGTTACGGGGGGGGTACGGGCACAGATACGCAGTATTTT,CASSYGGGTGTDTQYF
TRBJ2-5,TRBV5-4,NA,NA,TGTGCCAGCAGCTCCAGGGGCCGCGGCAGGGGCCAAGAGACCCAGTACTTC,CASSSRGRGRGQETQYF
TRBJ1-6,TRBV7-2,TRBD1,NA,TGTGCCAGCAGCACAGGGGGTACGCAGAAGGGTAATTCACCCCTCCACTTT,CASSTGGTQKGNSPLHF
TRBJ2-3,TRBV9,TRBD2,NA,TGTGCCAGCAGCATGTCTAGCGGAGTTAGCACAGATACGCAGTATTTT,CASSMSSGVSTDTQYF
TRBJ2-2,TRBV28,NA,NA,TGTGCCAGCACCTCGGACTACAACACCGGGGAGCTGTTTTTT,CASTSDYNTGELFF
TRBJ2-1,TRBV7-3,TRBD1,NA,TGTGCCAGCAGCCTTCCCCCGGGACAGGGGGCTGGTGAGCAGTTCTTC,CASSLPPGQGAGEQFF
TRBJ2-1,TRBV18,NA,NA,TGTGCCAGCTCTCCGGAGAACAGGGCGCATGAGCAGTTCTTC,CASSPENRAHEQFF
TRBJ2-1,TRBV24-1,NA,few,TGTGCCACCAGTGATCCCAGGGAACCGCCGGGCGATGAGCAGTTCTTC,CATSDPREPPGDEQFF
TRBJ2-1,TRBV28,TRBD2,NA,TGTGCCAGCACCCGTTCAACAGGACTAGCGGGAGTAAATGAGCAGTTCTTC,CASTRSTGLAGVNEQFF
TRBJ1-3,TRBV7-3,NA,few,TGTGCCAGCAGCTTACAGGGGACCTTTGGAAACACCATATATTTT,CASSLQGTFGNTIYF
TRBJ2-3,TRBV28,TRBD1,NA,TGTGCCAGCACCCGACCGGGACAGGGAAGGAGGGGTACCACAGATACGCAGTATTTT,CASTRPGQGRRGTTDTQYF
TRBJ1-4,TRBV10-3,TRBD1,NA,TGTGCCATCAGTAACACAGGGGATGGGGAAAAACTGTTTTTT,CAISNTGDGEKLFF
TRBJ2-7,TRBV7-3,NA,NA,TGTGCCAGCAGCTTAGGCGGGTTCGGCTACGAGCAGTACTTC,CASSLGGFGYEQYF
TRBJ1-1,TRBV5-1,NA,NA,TGCGCCAGCAGCACCAGGGGAACTGAAGCTTTCTTT,CASSTRGTEAFF
TRBJ2-2,TRBV5-1,NA,NA,TGCGCCAGCAAGAGCTTACAGGAACTGAACACCGGGGAGCTGTTTTTT,CASKSLQELNTGELFF
TRBJ2-2,TRBV15,TRBD1,few,TGTGCCACCAGCGGGGGCCGGGACAGGGGGCGAAGGGCCGGGGAGCTGTTTTTT,CATSGGRDRGRRAGELFF